Listed below are T cell receptor beta chains from one sample, sequenced in a study of read filtering for tumor transcriptome and immune sequencing. TCRdb used MiXCR to reprocess the reads, holding one entry per CDR3 protein. The table shows about 86,000 distinct CDR3 sequences, with approximately 13% occurring only once. The material sequenced was a population of CD138-negative cells sorted from bone marrow. The receptors were sampled from a donor at least 40 years old with multiple myeloma. Both conserved end residues are part of each CDR3. D genes are given only for firm matches. Only part of the rows carry a size: once, few, many, or a class if the clone is expanded.

V: TRBV5-1
D: TRBD2
J: TRBJ2-5
size: many
DNA: TGCGCCAGCAGCCCGGGACTAGCGGAAGAGACCCAGTACTTC
CDR3: CASSPGLAEETQYF

V: TRBV12-3/TRBV12-4
D: NA
J: TRBJ1-6
size: many
DNA: TGTGCCAGCAGTTTAGGGGGGGCGCCTAATTCACCCCTCCACTTT
CDR3: CASSLGGAPNSPLHF

V: TRBV28
D: TRBD1
J: TRBJ2-2
size: many
DNA: TGTGCCAGCAGTTCCCCGGGACAGGGGAACACCGGGGAGCTGTTTTTT
CDR3: CASSSPGQGNTGELFF

V: TRBV7-2
D: TRBD2
J: TRBJ2-2
size: many
DNA: TGTGCCAGCAGCAAAATAGGACTAGCTCGCGCCGGGGAGCTGTTTTTT
CDR3: CASSKIGLARAGELFF

V: TRBV11-2
D: NA
J: TRBJ2-7
size: NA
DNA: TGTGCCAGCAGCTTCTATGGAGGCAGGGAGGTCTCCTACGAGCAGTACTTC
CDR3: CASSFYGGREVSYEQYF

V: TRBV20-1
D: TRBD2
J: TRBJ2-1
size: many
DNA: TGCAGTGCTAGCGACAGCGGGAGGGCCGTAAATGAGCAGTTCTTC
CDR3: CSASDSGRAVNEQFF

V: TRBV3-1
D: TRBD2
J: TRBJ2-2
size: NA
DNA: TGTGCCTGCAGCCATGGACTAGCTGACTACACCGGGGAGCTGTTTTTT
CDR3: CACSHGLADYTGELFF

V: TRBV7-9
D: NA
J: TRBJ2-2
size: NA
DNA: TGTGCCAGCAGCTCCCTCCAGGGACCAAAGTTCGGGGAGCTGTTTTTT
CDR3: CASSSLQGPKFGELFF

V: TRBV20-1
D: TRBD2
J: TRBJ2-1
size: NA
DNA: TGCAGTGCTTCGGGACTAGCGGGAGTGGTAGGCTACAATGAGCAGTTCTTC
CDR3: CSASGLAGVVGYNEQFF

V: TRBV5-6
D: NA
J: TRBJ1-1
size: NA
DNA: TGTGCCAGCAGCTTGCTACAGCTTGAAGCTTTCTTT
CDR3: CASSLLQLEAFF